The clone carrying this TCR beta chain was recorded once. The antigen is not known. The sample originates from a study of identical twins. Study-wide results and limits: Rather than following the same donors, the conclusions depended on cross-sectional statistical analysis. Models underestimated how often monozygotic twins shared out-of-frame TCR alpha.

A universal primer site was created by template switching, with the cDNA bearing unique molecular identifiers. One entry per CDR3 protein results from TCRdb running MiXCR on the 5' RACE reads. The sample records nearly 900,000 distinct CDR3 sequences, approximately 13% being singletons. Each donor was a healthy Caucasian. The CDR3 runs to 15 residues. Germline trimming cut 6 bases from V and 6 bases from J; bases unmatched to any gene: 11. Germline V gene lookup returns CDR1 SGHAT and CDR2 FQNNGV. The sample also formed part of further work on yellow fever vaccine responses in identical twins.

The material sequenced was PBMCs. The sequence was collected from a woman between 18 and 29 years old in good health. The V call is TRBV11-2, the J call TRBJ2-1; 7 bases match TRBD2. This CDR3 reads CASSSVPTSTNEQFF. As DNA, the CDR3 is TGTGCCAGCAGTTCGGTTCCGACTAGCACCAATGAGCAGTTCTTC.